One sample yielded the 30 T cell receptor beta chains listed below, sequenced in a study of human T cells and chemical hapten exposure (dated by TCRdb to the early 2020s). Unfractionated whole blood was collected in Tempus Blood RNA tubes, and total RNA was extracted from that blood. Library preparation used 5' RACE. Sequenced on an Illumina MiSeq. TCRdb reprocessed the public reads (quality trimming at Q25 with fastp, clone calling with MiXCR) and kept in-frame beta chains. Rows merge per CDR3 protein into single entries with the most common DNA and genes. Here the sample has under 150,000 distinct CDR3 sequences; approximately 19% occur a single time. The ten largest clones take up approximately 2.6% of the sample. Every receptor here comes from a human donor in good health.

The V and J genes are TRBV11-2 and TRBJ2-3, with 8 bases identical to TRBD2. Looked up from germline, CDR1 is SGHAT and CDR2 is FQNNGV. This CDR3 has 20 amino acids. V was clipped by 5 bases and J by 0 bases; unmatched bases: 19. The CDR3 region has the DNA TGTGCCAGCAGCCCCCTCCCCCCCGGGACTAGTGCTTCTAGCACAGATACGCAGTATTTT. This sequence encodes CASSPLPPGTSASSTDTQYF. The variable domain in full, completed from reference TRBV11-2 and TRBJ2-3, reads EAGVAQSPRYKIIEKRQSVAFWCNPISGHATLYWYQQILGQGPKLLIQFQNNGVVDDSQLPKDRFSAERLKGVDSTLKIQPAKLEDSAVYLCASSPLPPGTSASSTDTQYFGPGTRLTVL.

The rearrangement links TRBV7-6 to TRBJ1-1; D uncertain. Germline assignment: CDR1 SGHVS and CDR2 FNYEAQ. Trimming removed 3 bases from V and 5 bases from J, with 10 bases in between. The CDR3 loop spans 13 amino acids. In DNA form, the CDR3 reads TGTGCCAGCAGCTTTCAATTAGGGACTGAAGCTTTCTTT. This codes for CASSFQLGTEAFF.

The chain is built from TRBV19 and TRBJ1-4; no clear D. The CDR3 covers 11 residues. Germline V gene sequence: CDR1 LNHDA, CDR2 SQIVND (reference sequence). Deletions cut 3 bases from V and 7 bases from J, with 3 bases between. CDR3 sequence reads: CASSIGEKLFF. DNA for the CDR3: TGTGCCAGTAGTATTGGTGAAAAACTGTTTTTT.

This clonotype was detected a few times. CDR3 loop: CASSDSTGPMAGWYF. CDR3 nucleotide sequence: TGTGCCAGCAGTGATTCGACAGGTCCCATGGCTGGGTGGTACTTC. V usage is TRBV6-1 and J usage is TRBJ2-4; D perhaps matches TRBD1 (6 bases). V gave up 3 bases and J gave up 15 bases, with 24 bases separating them. The germline V gene has CDR1 MNHNS and CDR2 SASEGT. This CDR3 has 15 amino acids.

This clonotype has a handful of counts. The V call is TRBV27, the J call TRBJ2-7; TRBD1 matches 9 bases. The CDR3 is 15 amino acids. Germline loops: CDR1 MNHEY, CDR2 SMNVEV (reference sequence). J lost 3 bases, V lost 5 bases, and 8 bases had no gene match. The CDR3 loop reads CASSMPGQGNYEQYF. The CDR3 nucleotides read TGTGCCAGCAGTATGCCGGGACAGGGAAACTACGAGCAGTACTTC.

The V call is TRBV10-3, the J call TRBJ2-3; a possible D gene is TRBD1 (5 bases). From germline, CDR1 is ENHRY and CDR2 SYGVKD. The CDR3 has 13 amino acids. Trimming stripped 3 bases from V and 4 bases from J, with 8 bases between. The CDR3 here is CAISEVGADTQYF. The CDR3, as DNA: TGTGCCATCAGTGAAGTAGGGGCAGATACGCAGTATTTT.

This clonotype was detected only a few times. The chain combines TRBV6-5 with TRBJ2-7; 8 positions match TRBD1. The CDR3 totals 15 residues. The germline gives CDR1 MNHEY, CDR2 SVGAGI. V trimming: 2 bases; J trimming: 0 bases; junction bases outside the gene matches: 3. CDR3 sequence reads: CASSYDRGLSYEQYF. CDR3 bases: TGTGCCAGCAGTTACGACAGGGGACTCTCCTACGAGCAGTACTTC.

The chain combines TRBV6-5 with TRBJ2-7; D may match TRBD1 or TRBD2 (5 bases each). Trimming took off 8 bases at V and 6 bases at J, with 17 bases between the two ends. The CDR3 extends over 13 amino acids. Germline V gives CDR1 MNHEY, CDR2 SVGAGI. CDR3: CASVNALGGEQYF. CDR3 sequence (DNA): TGTGCCAGCGTAAATGCCCTTGGGGGCGAGCAGTACTTC.

The table lists this clonotype with a few counts. The chain combines TRBV10-2 with TRBJ2-1; tentatively, D is TRBD1 or TRBD2 (5 bases each). Per germline, CDR1 WSHSY and CDR2 SAAADI. Trimming pared 2 bases from V and 9 bases from J, leaving 17 bases between. The CDR3 sequence is 15 residues long. As DNA, the CDR3 is TGCGCCAGCAGTGAGGTCGTGGGGGAGCGACGTGAGCAGTTCTTC. It yields the protein CASSEVVGERREQFF.

The chain employs TRBV29-1 and TRBJ2-1; D may correspond to TRBD1 or TRBD2 (5 bases each). CDR1 is SQVTM, CDR2 ANQGSEA, per germline. Deletions cut 3 bases from V and 9 bases from J, with 21 bases between. The CDR3 totals 15 residues. The CDR3 is CSVDTGLEAQFEQFF. The CDR3 nucleotides read TGCAGCGTTGATACAGGACTCGAAGCTCAATTTGAGCAGTTCTTC.

This clonotype was seen a few times. This sequence joins TRBV27 and TRBJ2-7, with a weak D call TRBD2 (5 bases). This CDR3 has 12 residues. V dropped 5 bases and J dropped 5 bases, with 10 bases sitting between them. Germline CDR1 is MNHEY and CDR2 is SMNVEV (reference sequence). This CDR3 reads CASSKTGDEQYF. In nucleotides, the CDR3 is TGTGCCAGCAGTAAAACCGGGGACGAGCAGTACTTC.

In its sample, this clonotype was seen a few times. The chain joins TRBV28 to TRBJ2-1, with 8 bases identical to TRBD2. The trim removed 8 bases at V and 3 bases at J, leaving 15 bases unmatched. Germline lookup yields CDR1 MDHEN and CDR2 SYDVKM. The CDR3 length is 17 residues. The DNA of the CDR3 is TGTGCCAGCGTAGTTTCGCCGTCCGGGACTAGCTACAATGAGCAGTTCTTC. Amino acid sequence: CASVVSPSGTSYNEQFF.

V is TRBV20-1 and J is TRBJ1-3; 7 positions agree with TRBD1. Germline CDR1 and CDR2: DFQATT and SNEGSKA (reference sequence). V gave up 2 bases and J gave up 2 bases; unmatched junction bases: 6. The CDR3 is 15 residues long. This CDR3 is CSARIHQGAGNTIYF. In nucleotides, the CDR3 is TGCAGTGCTAGAATTCATCAGGGGGCTGGAAACACCATATATTTT.

The chain combines TRBV20-1 with TRBJ2-7; 7 bases match TRBD2. The trim removed 6 bases at V and 5 bases at J, leaving 10 bases unmatched. Looked up from germline, CDR1 is DFQATT and CDR2 is SNEGSKA (reference sequence). This CDR3 is 13 amino acids long. The CDR3 loop is CSALREGIHEQYF. For the CDR3, the DNA is TGCAGTGCCCTCAGGGAGGGCATCCACGAGCAGTACTTC.

This clonotype came up a few times. The chain joins TRBV24-1 to TRBJ2-5; 9 bases align to TRBD2. The germline V gene encodes CDR1 KGHDR and CDR2 SFDVKD. Trimming at V came to 5 bases and at J to 1 base, leaving 7 bases not matched to a gene. This CDR3 is built from 16 residues. The CDR3, as DNA: TGTGCCACCAGTGGCGGGGGGGTAGGGGCCCAAGAGACCCAGTACTTC. Amino acids: CATSGGGVGAQETQYF.

The CDR3 spells CASSSQGDEQFF. The CDR3 bases are TGTGCCAGCAGTTCCCAAGGGGATGAGCAGTTCTTC. This chain joins TRBV6-6 and TRBJ2-1, with D tentatively TRBD1 (5 bases). Trimming took 4 bases from V and 8 from J, leaving 9 bases between them. Germline CDR1 MNHNY, CDR2 SVGAGI (reference sequence). This CDR3 is built from 12 residues.

This clonotype was observed a few times. This chain uses TRBV28 with TRBJ1-1; D gene uncertain. Germline V CDR1 and CDR2: MDHEN, SYDVKM. CDR3 length: 15 amino acids. Trimming removed 3 bases at V and 0 bases at J, with 11 bases between. Here the CDR3 DNA reads TGTGCCAGCAGTTTTATCCAGGCACTGAACACTGAAGCTTTCTTT. This encodes CASSFIQALNTEAFF.

The V and J genes are TRBV20-1 and TRBJ2-5; D perhaps matches TRBD2 (6 bases). Germline-derived CDR1 and CDR2 are DFQATT and SNEGSKA (reference sequence). V was shortened by 2 bases and J by 7 bases, with 14 bases between the two germline ends. This CDR3 contains 13 residues. DNA for the CDR3: TGCAGTGCTAGAAGGGATCAGCGGGTGACCCAGTACTTC. It specifies CSARRDQRVTQYF.

This clonotype was observed many times. DNA of the CDR3: TGTGCCAGCAAGCTCGGCGGGACAGGGGAGGTGCAGCCCCAGCATTTT. Translation: CASKLGGTGEVQPQHF. The V gene is TRBV28, the J gene TRBJ1-5, with 10 bases identical to TRBD1. The CDR3 has 16 residues. Germline loops: CDR1 MDHEN, CDR2 SYDVKM. V shed 7 bases, J shed 7 bases, and the junction held 13 bases outside the gene matches.

The genes are TRBV14 and TRBJ2-1; 10 bases fit TRBD2. This CDR3 has 15 residues. Trimming cost V 6 bases and J 6 bases; bases outside gene matches: 8. Per germline, CDR1 SGHDN and CDR2 FVKESK. The CDR3 is CASSLTSGTSNEQFF. The DNA for the CDR3 is TGTGCCAGCAGTCTCACTAGCGGGACGTCCAATGAGCAGTTCTTC.

This clonotype is a singleton in its sample. CDR3 in amino acids: CASSSEIKGVFQPQHF. CDR3 coding DNA: TGTGCCAGCAGCTCAGAAATAAAGGGGGTTTTTCAGCCCCAGCATTTT. The chain carries TRBV5-5 and TRBJ1-5; D is perhaps TRBD1 (6 bases). CDR1 SGHKS and CDR2 YYEKEE come from the germline V gene (reference sequence). This CDR3 spans 16 amino acids. V was pared by 3 bases and J by 6 bases, with 19 bases between.

There are a few counts of this clonotype. V usage is TRBV11-2 and J usage is TRBJ1-2, with 11 bases matching TRBD1. V was pared by 0 bases and J by 4 bases, with 1 base of the junction left unmatched. This CDR3 contains 15 residues. Germline CDR1 reads SGHAT; CDR2 reads FQNNGV. CDR3 region: CASSLDGQGAYGYTF. The DNA for the CDR3 is TGTGCCAGCAGCTTAGATGGACAGGGGGCCTATGGCTACACCTTC. The whole variable domain, remainder taken from reference TRBV11-2 and TRBJ1-2, is EAGVAQSPRYKIIEKRQSVAFWCNPISGHATLYWYQQILGQGPKLLIQFQNNGVVDDSQLPKDRFSAERLKGVDSTLKIQPAKLEDSAVYLCASSLDGQGAYGYTFGSGTRLTVV.

The J gene is TRBJ1-2, the V gene TRBV28, with 10 bases fitting TRBD1. The CDR3 covers 16 residues. V gave up 5 bases and J gave up 8 bases; unmatched junction bases: 14. CDR1 is MDHEN and CDR2 is SYDVKM in the germline V gene. CDR3 coding DNA: TGTGCCAGCAGTGAGACAGGGGGCATAATATCGGTCGGCTACACCTTC. Residues: CASSETGGIISVGYTF.

In its sample, this clonotype was seen a few times. The chain employs TRBV9 and TRBJ2-3; TRBD1 matches at 11 bases. The CDR3 extends over 17 amino acids. With V trimmed by 3 bases and J by 3 bases, 9 bases remained unmatched. Germline loops: CDR1 SGDLS, CDR2 YYNGEE. DNA of the CDR3: TGTGCCAGCAGCGCCCCCGGGACAGGGGGGTGGACAGATACGCAGTATTTT. It encodes CASSAPGTGGWTDTQYF. The variable domain in full, with the rest retrieved from reference TRBV9 and TRBJ2-3, is DSGVTQTPKHLITATGQRVTLRCSPRSGDLSVYWYQQSLDQGLQFLIQYYNGEERAKGNILERFSAQQFPDLHSELNLSSLELGDSALYFCASSAPGTGGWTDTQYFGPGTRLTVL.

This clonotype was seen more than once but under ten times. V usage is TRBV28 and J usage is TRBJ2-7, with 9 bases that match TRBD1. Germline CDR1 MDHEN, CDR2 SYDVKM. V gave up 6 bases and J gave up 2 bases; unmatched junction bases: 11. This CDR3 has 16 residues. The CDR3 nucleotides read TGTGCCAGCAGGCAACCGGGACAGGGAAACGCCTACGAGCAGTACTTC. Translated: CASRQPGQGNAYEQYF.

This clonotype was observed a handful of times. The chain is built from TRBV4-1 and TRBJ2-7, with TRBD2 as a possible D gene (5 bases). In germline, CDR1 is MGHRA, CDR2 YSYEKL. Deletions cut 4 bases from V and 2 bases from J, with 12 bases between. This CDR3 has 14 residues. CDR3 region: CASSPGFTPYEQYF. As DNA, the CDR3 is TGCGCCAGCAGCCCGGGATTCACGCCCTACGAGCAGTACTTC.

This clonotype was found a few times. The J gene is TRBJ2-7, the V gene TRBV9, with TRBD2 identical over 12 bases. Germline V lookup: CDR1 SGDLS, CDR2 YYNGEE. CDR3 length: 14 amino acids. Trimming cost V 0 bases and J 5 bases; bases outside gene matches: 0. The CDR3 protein is CASSVGLAGDEQYF. Written as DNA, the CDR3 is TGTGCCAGCAGCGTAGGACTAGCGGGAGACGAGCAGTACTTC.

This sequence joins TRBV28 and TRBJ2-7, with 8 bases fitting TRBD1. The CDR3 covers 15 residues. J lost 4 bases, V lost 5 bases, and 10 bases had no gene match. Germline CDR1 and CDR2: MDHEN and SYDVKM. CDR3 protein: CASSLLGQGRYEQYF. The CDR3 DNA is TGTGCCAGCAGTCTCCTAGGACAGGGACGGTACGAGCAGTACTTC. The whole variable domain, remainder taken from reference TRBV28 and TRBJ2-7, is DVKVTQSSRYLVKRTGEKVFLECVQDMDHENMFWYRQDPGLGLRLIYFSYDVKMKEKGDIPEGYSVSREKKERFSLILESASTNQTSMYLCASSLLGQGRYEQYFGPGTRLTVT.

This rearrangement joins TRBV14 to TRBJ2-7; perhaps TRBD1 as D (6 bases). With 0 bases removed from V and 0 bases from J, the gap between germline ends came to 9 bases. CDR3 length: 15 amino acids. Germline-derived CDR1 and CDR2 are SGHDN and FVKESK. The CDR3 DNA is TGTGCCAGCAGCCAAGATCCAGGGGTCTCCTACGAGCAGTACTTC. Translated, it gives CASSQDPGVSYEQYF.

This clonotype was observed a few times. The J gene is TRBJ2-3, the V gene TRBV15; 8 positions match TRBD1. The CDR3 totals 17 residues. V gave up 4 bases and J gave up 0 bases; unmatched junction bases: 9. From germline, CDR1 is LNHNV and CDR2 YYDKDF (reference sequence). The CDR3 region is CATSTTGQVVSTDTQYF. The CDR3 DNA reads TGTGCCACCAGCACTACGGGACAGGTGGTGAGCACAGATACGCAGTATTTT.